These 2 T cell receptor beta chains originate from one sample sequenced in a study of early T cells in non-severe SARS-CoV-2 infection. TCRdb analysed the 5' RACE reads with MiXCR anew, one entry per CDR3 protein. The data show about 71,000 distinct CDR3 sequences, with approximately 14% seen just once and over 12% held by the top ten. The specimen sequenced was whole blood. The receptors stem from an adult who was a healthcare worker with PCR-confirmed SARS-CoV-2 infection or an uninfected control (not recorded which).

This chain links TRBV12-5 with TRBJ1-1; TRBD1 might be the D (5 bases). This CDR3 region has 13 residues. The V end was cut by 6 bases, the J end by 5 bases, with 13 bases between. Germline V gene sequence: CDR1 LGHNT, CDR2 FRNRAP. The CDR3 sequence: CASGPSTETEAFF. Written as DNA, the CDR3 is TGTGCTAGTGGGCCTTCGACAGAGACTGAAGCTTTCTTT.

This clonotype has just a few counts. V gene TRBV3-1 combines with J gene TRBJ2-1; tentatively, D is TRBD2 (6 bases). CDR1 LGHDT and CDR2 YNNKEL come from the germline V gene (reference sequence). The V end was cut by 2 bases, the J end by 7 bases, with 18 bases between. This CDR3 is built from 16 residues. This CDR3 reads CASSQWLAGNANEQFF. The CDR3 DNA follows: TGTGCCAGCAGCCAATGGCTTGCGGGGAATGCAAATGAGCAGTTCTTC.